The 8 T cell receptor beta chains listed next were all sequenced from one sample in a study of shared clonotypes between healthy human individuals. Assay: immunoSEQ multiplex PCR; the TCRdb copy retains only in-frame clones and omits some. The sample includes about 1.9 million clones, just over 90% of them seen just once. Positive CCR7 selection of CD45RO-negative cells yielded the naive CD8 cells, and terminally differentiated effector memory CD45RA+ cells were excluded. The sequenced sample was naive CD8+ T cells from PBMCs. The source is a man between 18 and 35 years old in good health. Some clones in this sample may be carry-over from other donors' samples.

This clone has only a few counts. The chain links TRBV19 to TRBJ1-1; D uncertain. Per the germline V gene, CDR1 is LNHDA and CDR2 is SQIVND (reference sequence). The CDR3 loop spans 15 amino acids. The V end was cut by 2 bases, the J end by 0 bases, with 10 bases between. The chain's CDR3 is CASSIMADMNTEAFF. CDR3 bases: TGTGCCAGTAGTATAATGGCTGACATGAACACTGAAGCTTTCTTT.

In nucleotides, the CDR3 is TGCGCCAGCAGCTGGACAGGGGGACTATACCTGAACACTGAAGCTTTCTTT. Translated: CASSWTGGLYLNTEAFF. The chain employs TRBV5-1 and TRBJ1-1; 10 nucleotides line up with TRBD1. J gave up 0 bases and V 3 bases, and 8 bases lay outside the gene matches. This CDR3 spans 17 amino acids. From germline, CDR1 is SGHRS and CDR2 YFSETQ.

This chain connects TRBV10-3 to TRBJ2-3, with 8 bases identical to TRBD2. This CDR3 is 15 amino acids long. V shed 3 bases, J shed 5 bases, and the junction held 7 bases outside the gene matches. Germline V gives CDR1 ENHRY, CDR2 SYGVKD. This CDR3 is CAISDPAGVVDTQYF. As DNA, the CDR3 is TGTGCCATCAGTGACCCAGCGGGAGTCGTAGATACGCAGTATTTT.

The chain recombines TRBV7-6 with TRBJ2-7; 15 bases are a match to TRBD2. The CDR3 has 18 amino acids. J lost 7 bases, V lost 4 bases, and 14 bases had no gene match. The germline CDR1 and CDR2 sequences are SGHVS and FNYEAQ. The CDR3 bases are TGTGCCAGCAGCTCCGGACTAGCGGGAGGGCCCAGTGCCGGAGAGCAGTACTTC. It is translated as CASSSGLAGGPSAGEQYF.

The V and J genes are TRBV4-1 and TRBJ2-2; 11 bases map to TRBD2. V was clipped by 4 bases and J by 3 bases; unmatched bases: 16. CDR1 is MGHRA, CDR2 YSYEKL, per germline. The CDR3 spans 20 residues. CDR3 in DNA: TGCGCCAGCAGCCCCTACCCCACTAGCGGGAGCATTGGGTACACCGGGGAGCTGTTTTTT. Its protein product is CASSPYPTSGSIGYTGELFF.

The V and J genes are TRBV5-4 and TRBJ1-2; 12 bases align to TRBD1. V lost 0 bases and J lost 1; bases outside the gene matches: 4. The CDR3 contains 17 residues. Germline lookup yields CDR1 SGHNT and CDR2 YYREEE (reference sequence). In DNA form, the CDR3 reads TGTGCCAGCAGCTTGGCTTGGGACAGGGGGCTTAACTATGGCTACACCTTC. Amino acids: CASSLAWDRGLNYGYTF.

Turning to this clone: Other nucleotide sequences from this sample produce the same CDR3. The chain joins TRBV7-9 to TRBJ2-3, with D possibly TRBD2 on 6 matching bases. The germline gives CDR1 SEHNR, CDR2 FQNEAQ (reference sequence). CDR3 length: 14 amino acids. Between the trimmed V and J ends, which lost 5 bases and 1 base, there was a span of 10 bases. CDR3 loop: CASSRRGRTDTQYF. For the CDR3, the DNA is TGTGCCAGCAGCCGGAGGGGCCGCACAGATACGCAGTATTTT.

V is TRBV5-1 and J is TRBJ2-1; 10 bases line up with TRBD2. The V gene's germline CDR1 is SGHRS and CDR2 YFSETQ. V trimming: 3 bases; J trimming: 6 bases; junction bases outside the gene matches: 6. This CDR3 is 15 amino acids long. The CDR3 loop is CASSSKLAGFNEQFF. The CDR3 region has the DNA TGCGCCAGCAGCTCAAAACTAGCGGGGTTCAATGAGCAGTTCTTC.